Included here is one T cell receptor beta chain sequence, with context. Antigen: not known. The CDR3 loop spans 17 amino acids. The V gene end was trimmed by 1 base and the J gene end by 4 bases; junction bases not matched to a gene: 12. Germline CDR1 is SGHAT and CDR2 is FQNNGV. The source of the sample is a study of beta chain features in type 1 diabetes. General study results and limits: When cDNA is sequenced, cells with high TCR expression could be over-represented. In patients and controls equally, PCR might favor templates that are shorter. Individuals with type 1 diabetes displayed fewer insertions and more deletions at VDJ junctions.

The entirety of the isolated RNA underwent reverse transcription, so expressed TCRB transcripts were sequenced. Generated by immunoSEQ multiplex PCR, the TCRdb table keeps only in-frame clones and is missing some. The table has 150,000 to 180,000 clones, about 7.3% seen once. Sorted cells reached over 95% purity in every population. This TCR came from a man younger than 35 in good health. The sample comprised central memory CD4+ T cells from blood. This chain links TRBV11-2 with TRBJ2-5, with 7 positions matching TRBD2. CDR3 protein: CASSLGAGRPQGETQYF. Written as DNA, the CDR3 is TGTGCCAGCAGCTTAGGAGCGGGAAGACCTCAGGGAGAGACCCAGTACTTC.